One and the same sample provided the 12 T cell receptor beta chains below, sequenced in a study of technical replicates of blood from a few donors. TCRdb's copy holds only in-frame clones and misses some; the assay was immunoSEQ multiplex PCR. The sample lists roughly 60,000 clones; 75% to 90% were seen once. The sample consisted of PBMCs. These receptors were collected from a human donor in good health. Some clones in this sample may be carry-over from other donors' samples.

This chain links TRBV30 with TRBJ2-1, with D hard to call. V was clipped by 5 bases and J by 3 bases, with 8 bases between them. The CDR3 spans 12 residues. The germline V gene encodes CDR1 GTSNPN and CDR2 SVGIG (reference sequence). The CDR3, as DNA: TGTGCCTGGTCTAGGCTCTACAATGAGCAGTTCTTC. This encodes CAWSRLYNEQFF.

J is TRBJ2-1 and V is TRBV7-2; TRBD2 agrees at 7 bases. CDR1 is SGHTA, CDR2 FQGNSA, per germline. The CDR3 totals 17 residues. The ends lost 2 bases at V and 5 bases at J; junction bases unmatched: 12. CDR3 sequence reads: CASSLIGAGAGHNEQFF. In nucleotides, the CDR3 is TGTGCCAGCAGCTTAATCGGGGCGGGAGCGGGCCACAATGAGCAGTTCTTC.

There are a few counts of this clone. The chain joins TRBV2 to TRBJ2-7; 9 nucleotides agree with TRBD2. The CDR3 consists of 15 residues. The germline V gene encodes CDR1 SNHLY and CDR2 FYNNEI. CDR3 loop: CRSTRYWRGGHEQYF. CDR3 sequence (DNA): TGTCGAAGCACCCGCTATTGGCGGGGGGGCCATGAGCAGTACTTC.

V usage is TRBV10-3 and J usage is TRBJ1-5, with 7 bases aligning to TRBD1. CDR1 and CDR2 (germline): ENHRY, SYGVKD. Trimming at V came to 7 bases and at J to 3 bases, leaving 6 bases not matched to a gene. The CDR3 length is 14 residues. In DNA, the CDR3 is TGTGCCATCATCGAAGGGGGCTTCAATCAGCCCCAGCATTTT. Residues: CAIIEGGFNQPQHF.

The DNA for the CDR3 is TGTGCCAGCAGTTCATTTGGGGCGGGGCAGGGACTTTACGAGCAGTACTTC. It encodes CASSSFGAGQGLYEQYF. The V gene is TRBV27, the J gene TRBJ2-7, with D possibly TRBD2 on 6 matching bases. V was shortened by 4 bases and J by 4 bases, with 23 bases between the two germline ends. The CDR3 has 17 amino acids. CDR1 is MNHEY, CDR2 SMNVEV, per germline (reference sequence).

The chain has TRBV6-5 and TRBJ2-7; the match to TRBD1 covers 9 bases. The CDR3 loop spans 15 amino acids. From germline, CDR1 is MNHEY and CDR2 SVGAGI. The ends lost 6 bases at V and 5 bases at J; junction bases unmatched: 11. CDR3 sequence: CASSKPGTGPNEQYF. CDR3 coding DNA: TGTGCCAGCAGCAAACCCGGGACAGGGCCCAACGAGCAGTACTTC.

This chain links TRBV5-6 with TRBJ2-3, with D possibly being TRBD2 (6 bases). Germline loops: CDR1 SGHDT, CDR2 YYEEEE. V gave up 3 bases and J gave up 0 bases, with 11 bases separating them. This CDR3 region has 15 residues. The CDR3: CASSSLAISTDTQYF. The CDR3 nucleotides are TGTGCCAGCAGCTCGCTAGCGATCAGCACAGATACGCAGTATTTT.

This sequence joins TRBV11-2 and TRBJ2-7, with 11 positions matching TRBD2. Germline-derived CDR1 and CDR2 are SGHAT and FQNNGV. There are 16 residues in the CDR3. V shed 5 bases and J 5 bases; nucleotides not matched to a gene: 11. CDR3: CASSHSGRAIVHEQYF. The CDR3 DNA sequence: TGTGCCAGCAGCCATAGCGGGAGGGCCATTGTACACGAGCAGTACTTC.

This clone was detected a few times. The chain couples TRBV7-9 to TRBJ1-1; 7 positions agree with TRBD1. Germline V gene data show CDR1 as SEHNR and CDR2 as FQNEAQ (reference sequence). The CDR3 extends over 15 amino acids. J lost 2 bases, V lost 1 base, and 4 bases had no gene match. The chain's CDR3 is CASSLGEGANTEAFF. For the CDR3, the DNA is TGTGCCAGCAGCTTAGGTGAGGGGGCTAACACTGAAGCTTTCTTT.

The chain uses TRBV4-2 and TRBJ1-2; D possibly corresponds to TRBD1 (5 bases). Trimming cost V 0 bases and J 8 bases, with 13 bases left between them. Germline V gene data show CDR1 as LGHNA and CDR2 as YNFKEQ. There are 14 residues in the CDR3. The CDR3 DNA reads TGTGCCAGCAGCCAAGAAGGCCGCGGGGACGGCTACACCTTC. This sequence encodes CASSQEGRGDGYTF.

J is TRBJ2-1 and V is TRBV4-2; maybe TRBD2 (6 bases). The CDR3 loop spans 16 amino acids. Germline V gene lookup returns CDR1 LGHNA and CDR2 YNFKEQ. Trimming left V 1 base short and J 1 base short, with 11 bases between. CDR3 amino acids: CASSQGGAGSYNEQFF. CDR3 coding DNA: TGTGCCAGCAGCCAAGGTGGGGCGGGGTCCTACAATGAGCAGTTCTTC.

The chain joins TRBV6-1 to TRBJ2-7; D call uncertain. The CDR3 contains 12 residues. V gave up 7 bases and J gave up 2 bases, with 9 bases separating them. Germline V gene lookup returns CDR1 MNHNS and CDR2 SASEGT. CDR3 loop: CASKLVPYEQYF. CDR3 coding DNA: TGTGCCAGCAAGCTTGTCCCCTACGAGCAGTACTTC.